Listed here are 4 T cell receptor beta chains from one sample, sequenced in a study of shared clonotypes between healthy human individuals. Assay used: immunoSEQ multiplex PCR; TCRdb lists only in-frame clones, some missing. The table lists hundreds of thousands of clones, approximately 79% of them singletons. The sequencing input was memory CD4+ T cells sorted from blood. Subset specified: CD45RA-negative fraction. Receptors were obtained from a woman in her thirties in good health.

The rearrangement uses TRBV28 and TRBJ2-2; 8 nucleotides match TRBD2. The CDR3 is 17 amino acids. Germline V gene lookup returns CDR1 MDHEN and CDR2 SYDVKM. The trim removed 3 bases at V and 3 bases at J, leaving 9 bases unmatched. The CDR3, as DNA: TGTGCCAGCAGTTTCCAAGCATTAGCGGGATACACCGGGGAGCTGTTTTTT. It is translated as CASSFQALAGYTGELFF. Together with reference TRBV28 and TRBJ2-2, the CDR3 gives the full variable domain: DVKVTQSSRYLVKRTGEKVFLECVQDMDHENMFWYRQDPGLGLRLIYFSYDVKMKEKGDIPEGYSVSREKKERFSLILESASTNQTSMYLCASSFQALAGYTGELFFGEGSRLTVL.

CDR3 bases: TGTGCCAGCAGCTTACATCAAGGAGGTGGTAATGAAAAACTGTTTTTT. Its protein product is CASSLHQGGGNEKLFF. The genes are TRBV7-6 and TRBJ1-4; D is unresolved. Germline values: CDR1 SGHVS, CDR2 FNYEAQ. V lost 2 bases and J 4 bases, leaving 14 bases between the germline ends. The CDR3 runs to 16 residues.

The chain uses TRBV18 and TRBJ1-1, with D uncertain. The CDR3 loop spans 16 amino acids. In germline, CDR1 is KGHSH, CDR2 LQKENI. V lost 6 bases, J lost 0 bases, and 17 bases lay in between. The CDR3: CASSRQTEVLNTEAFF. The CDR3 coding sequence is TGTGCCAGCTCCCGACAAACGGAGGTATTGAACACTGAAGCTTTCTTT.

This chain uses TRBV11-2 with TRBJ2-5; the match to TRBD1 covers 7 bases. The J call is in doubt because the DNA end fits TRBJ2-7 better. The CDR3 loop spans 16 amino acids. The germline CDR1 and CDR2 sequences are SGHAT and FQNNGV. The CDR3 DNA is TGTGCCAGCAGCTTAGTTTTACAGGGGAGCTCCTACGAGCAGTACTTC. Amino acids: CASSLVLQGSSYEQYF.